These 16 T cell receptor beta chains share one sample of origin, sequenced in a study of blood T cell repertoires in COVID-19. Using immunoSEQ multiplex PCR, the repertoire was profiled, and TCRdb retains in-frame clones only, with some absent. The sample consists of under 300,000 clones, 83% of them appearing once. Sequenced: peripheral blood. These TCRs come from a human donor in a cohort sampled during active COVID-19.

The gene calls are TRBV6-4 and TRBJ1-2; 8 positions match TRBD1. Germline loops: CDR1 MRHNA, CDR2 SNTAGT. The CDR3 sequence is 15 residues long. J lost 2 bases, V lost 6 bases, and 8 bases had no gene match. The CDR3 protein is CASSQSTGDNYGYTF. For the CDR3, the DNA is TGTGCCAGCAGCCAATCGACAGGGGACAACTATGGCTACACCTTC.

J is TRBJ2-1 and V is TRBV10-3; TRBD2 is a possible D gene (5 bases). The CDR3 runs 13 residues. V was shortened by 2 bases and J by 8 bases, with 10 bases between the two germline ends. In germline, CDR1 is ENHRY, CDR2 SYGVKD. In DNA, the CDR3 is TGTGCCATCAGTGAGCCTACTAGGTATGAGCAGTTCTTC. It encodes CAISEPTRYEQFF.

The chain uses TRBV12-3 or TRBV12-4 and TRBJ1-1; D uncertain. Between the trimmed V and J ends, which lost 0 bases and 6 bases, there was a span of 8 bases. There are 13 residues in the CDR3. CDR3 sequence reads: CASSLAVKPEAFF. For the CDR3, the DNA is TGTGCCAGCAGTTTAGCAGTGAAGCCTGAAGCTTTCTTT.

CDR3: CASSLSYLGAQDGYTF. CDR3 coding DNA: TGTGCCAGCAGTTTATCGTATCTGGGGGCGCAGGATGGCTACACCTTC. The J gene is TRBJ1-2, the V gene TRBV27; maybe TRBD1 (6 bases). The CDR3 loop spans 16 amino acids. V was cut by 0 bases and J by 6 bases, with 17 bases left in between. The V gene's germline CDR1 is MNHEY and CDR2 SMNVEV (reference sequence).

This clone was found once. The V and J genes are TRBV3-1 (or the pseudogene TRBV3-2) and TRBJ2-5; D possibly corresponds to TRBD1 (6 bases). Looked up from germline, CDR1 is LGHDT and CDR2 is YNNKEL (reference sequence). This CDR3 spans 14 amino acids. Between the trimmed V and J ends, which lost 1 base and 5 bases, there was a span of 11 bases. CDR3 coding DNA: TGTGCCAGCAGCCAAGCATCAGACAGGGAGACCCAGTACTTC. It translates to CASSQASDRETQYF.

This clone appeared a few times. The V and J genes are TRBV4-1 and TRBJ2-2, with 12 bases aligning to TRBD2. CDR1 and CDR2 from the germline V gene are MGHRA and YSYEKL. V lost 6 bases and J lost 3; bases outside the gene matches: 11. This CDR3 contains 18 residues. CDR3 DNA: TGCGCCAGCAGTTACGGATCTAGCGGGAGGGCCTACACCGGGGAGCTGTTTTTT. This sequence encodes CASSYGSSGRAYTGELFF.

V and J are TRBV9 and TRBJ1-1, with D hard to call. The CDR3 extends over 12 amino acids. V was trimmed by 4 bases and J by 8 bases, leaving 12 bases between them. The germline CDR1 and CDR2 sequences are SGDLS and YYNGEE. Here the CDR3 reads CASSREGIEAFF. Written as DNA, the CDR3 is TGTGCCAGCAGCCGGGAGGGCATCGAAGCTTTCTTT.

The chain recombines TRBV28 with TRBJ1-5; 8 bases align to TRBD1. The CDR3 spans 16 residues. CDR1 and CDR2 from the germline V gene are MDHEN and SYDVKM. The trim removed 5 bases at V and 2 bases at J, leaving 8 bases unmatched. CDR3 protein: CASSPQTGERNQPQHF. The CDR3 region has the DNA TGTGCCAGCAGTCCCCAGACAGGGGAGCGCAATCAGCCCCAGCATTTT.

The chain combines TRBV20-1 with TRBJ2-7; a possible D gene is TRBD1 (6 bases). V was pared by 3 bases and J by 0 bases, with 15 bases between. The CDR3 consists of 15 residues. CDR1 and CDR2 (germline): DFQATT, SNEGSKA (reference sequence). CDR3 residues: CSASSPGRGSYEQYF. CDR3 nucleotide sequence: TGCAGTGCTAGTTCCCCCGGCAGGGGCTCCTACGAGCAGTACTTC.

The chain carries TRBV14 and TRBJ2-3, with 9 nucleotides matching TRBD2. Unmatched junction bases numbered 10, after V lost 1 base and J lost 2 bases. CDR1 and CDR2 (germline): SGHDN, FVKESK. This CDR3 contains 18 residues. The CDR3 nucleotides are TGTGCCAGCAGCCAAGTTAGCGGGGGAGCTCGGTTCACAGATACGCAGTATTTT. This encodes CASSQVSGGARFTDTQYF. The full variable domain, rest sourced from reference TRBV14 and TRBJ2-3, is EAGVTQFPSHSVIEKGQTVTLRCDPISGHDNLYWYRRVMGKEIKFLLHFVKESKQDESGMPNNRFLAERTGGTYSTLKVQPAELEDSGVYFCASSQVSGGARFTDTQYFGPGTRLTVL.

The chain recombines TRBV12-3 or TRBV12-4 with TRBJ2-2, with D unresolved. The CDR3 extends over 13 amino acids. Trimming cost V 1 base and J 4 bases, with 4 bases left between them. This CDR3 is CASSLVATGELFF. Here the CDR3 DNA reads TGTGCCAGCAGTTTAGTGGCCACCGGGGAGCTGTTTTTT.

The J gene is TRBJ1-3, the V gene TRBV4-2; possibly TRBD1 for D (6 bases). Germline V gene lookup returns CDR1 LGHNA and CDR2 YNFKEQ. This CDR3 spans 17 amino acids. Trimming removed 4 bases at V and 0 bases at J, with 16 bases between. Here the CDR3 DNA reads TGTGCCAGCAGCCGTTCAGCCGGGACAATCTCTGGAAACACCATATATTTT. This sequence encodes CASSRSAGTISGNTIYF.

V usage is TRBV19 and J usage is TRBJ1-2; D might be TRBD1 (5 bases). The CDR3 length is 14 residues. Germline V gives CDR1 LNHDA, CDR2 SQIVND (reference sequence). Trimming removed 3 bases from V and 2 bases from J, with 10 bases in between. CDR3 amino acids: CASSIDSPNYGYTF. The CDR3 DNA reads as TGTGCCAGTAGTATCGACAGCCCGAACTATGGCTACACCTTC.

The V gene is TRBV20-1, the J gene TRBJ1-1; perhaps TRBD1 as D (5 bases). The CDR3 extends over 14 amino acids. CDR1 and CDR2 (germline): DFQATT, SNEGSKA (reference sequence). The ends were cut back, 4 bases at V and 1 base at J, with 13 bases in the middle. As DNA, the CDR3 is TGCAGTGCTATTGAAACAAGGGGGAACACTGAAGCTTTCTTT. This codes for CSAIETRGNTEAFF.

The chain couples TRBV7-3 to TRBJ2-7, with D tentatively TRBD1 (5 bases). Germline values: CDR1 SGHTA, CDR2 FQGTGA. The V and J ends lost 3 bases and 7 bases respectively, with 13 bases between them. CDR3 length: 13 residues. CDR3 amino acids: CASSFSGLAEQYF. CDR3 bases: TGTGCCAGCAGCTTTTCAGGGTTGGCAGAGCAGTACTTC.

The sample holds one count of this clone. The CDR3 DNA sequence: TGTGCCAGCAGTGGATCGCTGGCGGGGGGTTCAGATACGCAGTATTTT. Translating gives CASSGSLAGGSDTQYF. This rearrangement joins TRBV6-4 to TRBJ2-3; 8 bases are a match to TRBD2. Germline V lookup: CDR1 MRHNA, CDR2 SNTAGT. The CDR3 has 16 amino acids. Trimming cost V 4 bases and J 4 bases; bases outside gene matches: 10.